The clone carrying this T cell receptor (beta chain) was seen a handful of times. The target antigen is unknown. These data come from a study of T-cell memory formation after mild COVID-19. Whole-study findings and limits: Clones shrinking between day 15 and 85 showed a balanced CD4/CD8 split, and those that grew later tilted toward CD4+.

A single record per CDR3 protein comes from TCRdb applying MiXCR to the 5' RACE reads. The data contain around 210,000 distinct CDR3 sequences, around 9.1% of them singletons. V shed 2 bases and J 6 bases; nucleotides not matched to a gene: 9. The CDR3 contains 15 residues. Sequences were obtained from PBMCs or a T cell subset sorted from them (not recorded which). This sequence originates from a man between 18 and 29 years old who had mild COVID-19 (a few samples of this study predate the infection). Cell type and time point are not known. The rearrangement links TRBV12-3 or TRBV12-4 to TRBJ2-7; 8 nucleotides align to TRBD1. Written as DNA, the CDR3 is TGTGCCAGCAGTTTACAGGGGGCCCGGTGGTCCGAGCAGTACTTC. This codes for CASSLQGARWSEQYF.